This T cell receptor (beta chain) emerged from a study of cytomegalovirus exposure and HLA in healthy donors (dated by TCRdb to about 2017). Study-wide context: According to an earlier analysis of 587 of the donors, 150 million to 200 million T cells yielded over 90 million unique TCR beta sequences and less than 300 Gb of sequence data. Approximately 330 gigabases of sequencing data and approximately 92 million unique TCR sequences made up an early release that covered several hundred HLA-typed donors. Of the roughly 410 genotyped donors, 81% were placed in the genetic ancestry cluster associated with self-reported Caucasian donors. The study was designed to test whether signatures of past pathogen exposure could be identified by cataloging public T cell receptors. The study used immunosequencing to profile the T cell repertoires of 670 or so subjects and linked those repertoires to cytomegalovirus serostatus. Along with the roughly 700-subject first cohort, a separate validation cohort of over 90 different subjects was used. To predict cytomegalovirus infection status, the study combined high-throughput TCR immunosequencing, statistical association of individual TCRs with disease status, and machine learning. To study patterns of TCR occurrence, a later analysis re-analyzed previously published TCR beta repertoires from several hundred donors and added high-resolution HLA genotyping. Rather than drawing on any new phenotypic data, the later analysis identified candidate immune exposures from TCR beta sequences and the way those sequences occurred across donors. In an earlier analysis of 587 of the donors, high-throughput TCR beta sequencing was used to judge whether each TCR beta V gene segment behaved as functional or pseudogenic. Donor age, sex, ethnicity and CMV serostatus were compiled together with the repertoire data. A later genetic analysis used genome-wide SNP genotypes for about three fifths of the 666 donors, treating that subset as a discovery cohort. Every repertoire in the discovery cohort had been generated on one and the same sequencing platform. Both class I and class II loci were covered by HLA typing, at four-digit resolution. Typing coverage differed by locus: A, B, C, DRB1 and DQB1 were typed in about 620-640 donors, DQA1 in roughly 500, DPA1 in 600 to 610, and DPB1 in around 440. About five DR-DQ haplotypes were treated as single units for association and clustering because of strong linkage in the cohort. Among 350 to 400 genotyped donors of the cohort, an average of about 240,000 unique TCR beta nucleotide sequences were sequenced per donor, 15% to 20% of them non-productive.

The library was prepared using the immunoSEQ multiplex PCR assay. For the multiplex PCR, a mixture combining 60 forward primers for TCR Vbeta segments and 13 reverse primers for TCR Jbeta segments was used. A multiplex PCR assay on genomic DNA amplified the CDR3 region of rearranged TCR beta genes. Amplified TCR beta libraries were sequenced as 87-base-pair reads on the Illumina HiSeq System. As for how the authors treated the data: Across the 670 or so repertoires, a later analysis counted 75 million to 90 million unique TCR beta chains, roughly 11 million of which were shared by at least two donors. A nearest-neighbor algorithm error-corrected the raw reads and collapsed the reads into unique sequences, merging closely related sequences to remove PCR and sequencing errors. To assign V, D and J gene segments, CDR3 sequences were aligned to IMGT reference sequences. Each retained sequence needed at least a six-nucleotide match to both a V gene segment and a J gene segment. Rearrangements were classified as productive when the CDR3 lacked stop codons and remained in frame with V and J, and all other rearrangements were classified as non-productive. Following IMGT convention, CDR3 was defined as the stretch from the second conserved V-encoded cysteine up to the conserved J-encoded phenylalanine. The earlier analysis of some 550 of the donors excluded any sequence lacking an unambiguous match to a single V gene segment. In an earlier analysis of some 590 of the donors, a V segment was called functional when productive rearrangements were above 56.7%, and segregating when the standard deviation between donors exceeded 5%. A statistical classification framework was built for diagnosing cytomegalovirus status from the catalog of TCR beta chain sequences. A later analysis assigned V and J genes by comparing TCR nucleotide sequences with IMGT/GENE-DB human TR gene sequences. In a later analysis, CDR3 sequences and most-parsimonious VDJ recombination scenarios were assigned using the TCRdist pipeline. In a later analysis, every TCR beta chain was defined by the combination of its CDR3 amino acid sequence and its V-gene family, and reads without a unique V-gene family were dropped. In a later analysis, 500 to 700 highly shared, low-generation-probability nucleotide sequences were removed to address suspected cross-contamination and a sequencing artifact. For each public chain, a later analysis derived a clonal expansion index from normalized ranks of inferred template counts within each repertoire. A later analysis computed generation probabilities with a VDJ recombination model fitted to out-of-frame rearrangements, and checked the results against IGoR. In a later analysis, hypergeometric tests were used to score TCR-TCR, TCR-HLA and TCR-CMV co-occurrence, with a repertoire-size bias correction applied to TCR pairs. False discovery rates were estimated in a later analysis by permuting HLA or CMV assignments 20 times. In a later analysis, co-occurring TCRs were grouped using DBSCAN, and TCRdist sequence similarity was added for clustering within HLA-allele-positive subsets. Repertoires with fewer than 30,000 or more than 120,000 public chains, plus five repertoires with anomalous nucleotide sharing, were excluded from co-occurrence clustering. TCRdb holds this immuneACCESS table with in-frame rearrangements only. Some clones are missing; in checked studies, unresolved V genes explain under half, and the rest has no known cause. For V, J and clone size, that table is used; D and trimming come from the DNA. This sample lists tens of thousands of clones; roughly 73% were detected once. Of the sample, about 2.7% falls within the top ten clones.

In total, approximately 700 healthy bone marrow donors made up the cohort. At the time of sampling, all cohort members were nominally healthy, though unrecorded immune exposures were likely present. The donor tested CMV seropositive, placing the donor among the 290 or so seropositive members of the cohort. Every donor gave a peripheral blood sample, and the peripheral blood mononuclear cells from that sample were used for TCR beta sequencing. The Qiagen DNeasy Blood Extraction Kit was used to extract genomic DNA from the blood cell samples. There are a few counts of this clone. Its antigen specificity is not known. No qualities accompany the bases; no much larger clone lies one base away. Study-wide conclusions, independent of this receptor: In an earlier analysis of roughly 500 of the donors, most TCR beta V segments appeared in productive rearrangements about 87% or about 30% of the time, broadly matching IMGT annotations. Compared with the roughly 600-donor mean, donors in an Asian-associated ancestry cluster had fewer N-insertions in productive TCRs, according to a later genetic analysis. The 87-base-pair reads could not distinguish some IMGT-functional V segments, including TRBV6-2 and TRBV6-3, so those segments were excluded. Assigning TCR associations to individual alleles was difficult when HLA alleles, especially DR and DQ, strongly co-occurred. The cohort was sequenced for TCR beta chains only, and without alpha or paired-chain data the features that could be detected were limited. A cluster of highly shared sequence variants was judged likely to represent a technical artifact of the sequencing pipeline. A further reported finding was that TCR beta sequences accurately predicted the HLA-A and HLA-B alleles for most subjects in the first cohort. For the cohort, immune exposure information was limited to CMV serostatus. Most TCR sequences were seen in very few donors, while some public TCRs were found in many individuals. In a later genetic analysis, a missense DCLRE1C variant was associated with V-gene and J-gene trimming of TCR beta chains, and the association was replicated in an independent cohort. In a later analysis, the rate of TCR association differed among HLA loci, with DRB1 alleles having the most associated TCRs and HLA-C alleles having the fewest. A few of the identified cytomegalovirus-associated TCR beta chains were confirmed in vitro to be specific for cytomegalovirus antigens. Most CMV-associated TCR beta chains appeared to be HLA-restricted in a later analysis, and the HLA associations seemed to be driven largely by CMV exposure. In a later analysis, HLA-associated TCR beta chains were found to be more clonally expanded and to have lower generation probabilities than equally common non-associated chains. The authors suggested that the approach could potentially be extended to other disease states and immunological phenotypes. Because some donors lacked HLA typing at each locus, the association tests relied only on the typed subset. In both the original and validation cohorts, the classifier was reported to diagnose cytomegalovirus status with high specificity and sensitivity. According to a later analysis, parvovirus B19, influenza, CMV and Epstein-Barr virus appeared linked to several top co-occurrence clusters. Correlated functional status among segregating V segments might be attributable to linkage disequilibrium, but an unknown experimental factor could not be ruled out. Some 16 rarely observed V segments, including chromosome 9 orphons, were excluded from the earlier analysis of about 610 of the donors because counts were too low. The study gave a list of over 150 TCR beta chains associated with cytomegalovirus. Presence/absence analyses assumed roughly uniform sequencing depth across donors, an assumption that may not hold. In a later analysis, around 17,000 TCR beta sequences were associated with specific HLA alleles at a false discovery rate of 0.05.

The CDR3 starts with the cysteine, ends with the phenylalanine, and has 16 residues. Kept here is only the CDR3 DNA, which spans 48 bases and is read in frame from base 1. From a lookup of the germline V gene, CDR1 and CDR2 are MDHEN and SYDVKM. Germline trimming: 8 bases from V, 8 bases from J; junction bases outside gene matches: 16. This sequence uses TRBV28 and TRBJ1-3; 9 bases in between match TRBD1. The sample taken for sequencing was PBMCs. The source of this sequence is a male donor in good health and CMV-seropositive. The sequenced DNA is TGTGCCAGCCGAGGGGGACCGGGACAGGGAGAATACACCATATATTTT. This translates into CASRGGPGQGEYTIYF.